The clone carrying this T cell receptor beta chain has only a few counts. The target antigen is unknown. The sample is drawn from a study of shared clonotypes between healthy human individuals. In the study overall: There were three CD4 naive, three CD4 memory, two CD8 naive and one CD8 memory plates per donor. Study conclusions and caveats: The low donor count limited represented genetic and exposure-history diversity. Clonotypes shared by all four sorted-subset donors had higher generation probabilities than non-shared clonotypes.

The CDR3 extends over 14 amino acids. Trimming took off 1 base at V and 2 bases at J, with 9 bases between the two ends. The germline gives CDR1 SGHAT, CDR2 FQNNGV. The authors' processing: ImmunoSEQ yielded junction-only sequences lacking quality scores, so filtering differed. The protocol was immunoSEQ multiplex PCR, while the TCRdb copy is restricted to in-frame clones and leaves out a portion. The V and J calls and clone size were taken over from that table, and D and trimming were inferred from the DNA. Among fewer than 200,000 clones, approximately 70% were seen once, and the ten largest hold around 9.3%.

The sequencing input was memory CD4+ T cells sorted from blood. Subset defined: CD45RA-negative fraction. The rearrangement uses TRBV11-2 and TRBJ2-7, with TRBD1 as a possible D gene (5 bases). This sequence originates from a man younger than 40 in good health. CDR3 DNA: TGTGCCAGCAGCTTAGCGGCAGGGACCTACGAGCAGTACTTC. Translating gives CASSLAAGTYEQYF.